These 11 T cell receptor beta chains share one sample of origin, sequenced in a study of blood T cells in healthy people across ages. A sample-barcoded 5' primer and a J-beta primer mix were used in a second PCR of roughly 7 to 12 cycles. From the 5' RACE reads, TCRdb called clonotypes with MiXCR, one entry per CDR3 protein. Of roughly 730,000 distinct CDR3 sequences in the sample, roughly 56% were seen once. The sequencing sample was made of blood. The receptors derive from a middle-aged man in good health.

This clonotype was seen more than once but under ten times. This chain joins TRBV27 and TRBJ2-7; perhaps TRBD2 as D (5 bases). The CDR3 spans 12 residues. Trimming shortened V by 2 bases and J by 6 bases, and 8 bases separated the two germline ends. The germline V gene encodes CDR1 MNHEY and CDR2 SMNVEV (reference sequence). Here the CDR3 reads CASSLPGSEQYF. In nucleotides, the CDR3 is TGTGCCAGCAGTTTACCGGGGAGCGAGCAGTACTTC.

The rearrangement uses TRBV21-1 and TRBJ1-4; TRBD1, the D gene given by the table, was not confirmed from the DNA. TRBV21-1 is a pseudogene. The CDR3 sequence is 14 residues long. CDR3 sequence: CASSPGTLNEKLFF. The CDR3 nucleotides read TGTGCCAGCAGCCCCGGGACCTTAAATGAAAAACTGTTTTTT.

This clonotype came up a few times. V gene TRBV29-1 combines with J gene TRBJ2-3; 7 bases line up with TRBD1. The trim removed 7 bases at V and 0 bases at J, leaving 7 bases unmatched. Per germline, CDR1 SQVTM and CDR2 ANQGSEA. This CDR3 region has 14 residues. The CDR3 region is CSATTGASTDTQYF. The DNA for the CDR3 is TGCAGCGCTACTACAGGGGCGAGCACAGATACGCAGTATTTT.

The rearrangement uses TRBV2 and TRBJ1-4, with D tentatively TRBD1 (6 bases). With 3 bases removed from V and 2 bases from J, the gap between germline ends came to 10 bases. The germline gives CDR1 SNHLY, CDR2 FYNNEI. The CDR3 is 15 amino acids. The CDR3 DNA sequence: TGTGCCAGCAGTGAGACAGGTCATACTAATGAAAAACTGTTTTTT. The encoded protein is CASSETGHTNEKLFF.

This clonotype has just a few counts. Here the CDR3 DNA reads TGTGCCAGCAGAAAGGACTATGGCTACACCTTC. Translated, it gives CASRKDYGYTF. The gene calls are TRBV6-5 and TRBJ1-2; D unclear. CDR1 and CDR2 (germline): MNHEY, SVGAGI. V was trimmed by 6 bases and J by 3 bases, leaving 5 bases between them. The CDR3 extends over 11 amino acids.

V gene TRBV7-9 combines with J gene TRBJ2-3; 9 bases are shared with TRBD1. This CDR3 comprises 16 residues. Germline trimming cut 4 bases from V and 0 bases from J; bases unmatched to any gene: 5. Germline V gives CDR1 SEHNR, CDR2 FQNEAQ (reference sequence). In nucleotides, the CDR3 is TGTGCCAGCAGCTCCCGGGACAGGGTTAGCACAGATACGCAGTATTTT. Translating gives CASSSRDRVSTDTQYF.

The table lists this clonotype with a few counts. This chain connects TRBV20-1 to TRBJ1-2; TRBD1 agrees at 8 bases. V shed 6 bases and J 4 bases; nucleotides not matched to a gene: 10. The V gene's germline CDR1 is DFQATT and CDR2 SNEGSKA (reference sequence). The length of the CDR3 is 14 residues. The CDR3 sequence is CSAKEDRVGYGYTF. The CDR3 DNA reads TGCAGTGCCAAAGAGGACAGGGTTGGCTATGGCTACACCTTC.

The J gene is TRBJ1-5, the V gene TRBV28; D is undetermined. V dropped 1 base and J dropped 2 bases, with 12 bases sitting between them. CDR3 length: 16 residues. Germline V gene data show CDR1 as MDHEN and CDR2 as SYDVKM. The CDR3 bases are TGTGCCAGCAGTTTATTTAACCTTGCGGGCAATCAGCCCCAGCATTTT. Its protein is CASSLFNLAGNQPQHF.

This clonotype was detected once. The chain links TRBV14 to TRBJ2-3, with a tentative D call TRBD2 (6 bases). The CDR3 spans 18 residues. V dropped 0 bases and J dropped 4 bases, with 20 bases sitting between them. Germline lookup yields CDR1 SGHDN and CDR2 FVKESK. The CDR3 DNA is TGTGCCAGCAGCCAAGATTTTGGAACCATCGGGGGACCAGATACGCAGTATTTT. This translates into CASSQDFGTIGGPDTQYF.

The CDR3 DNA is TGTGCCAGCAGTGTGATGGGGCGAGAAACTGAAGCTTTCTTT. This gives the protein CASSVMGRETEAFF. V is TRBV6-6 and J is TRBJ1-1; possible D gene TRBD1, 5 bases. There are 14 residues in the CDR3. V was shortened by 5 bases and J by 5 bases, with 15 bases between the two germline ends. Per the germline V gene, CDR1 is MNHNY and CDR2 is SVGAGI (reference sequence).

V is TRBV27 and J is TRBJ2-5; 11 bases are shared with TRBD1. TRBJ2-7 matches the DNA end more closely, so the J call is doubtful. CDR1 and CDR2 from the germline V gene are MNHEY and SMNVEV (reference sequence). This CDR3 is 13 amino acids long. CDR3 sequence: CASSSGQGDEQYF. CDR3 DNA sequence: TGTGCCAGCAGTTCGGGACAGGGGGACGAGCAGTACTTC.